The rows below give T cell receptor beta chains drawn from one sample of a study of blood T cell repertoires in COVID-19. Assay used: immunoSEQ multiplex PCR; TCRdb lists only in-frame clones, some missing. The repertoire holds 190,000 or so clones, with around nine tenths as singletons. Sample: peripheral blood. These receptors were obtained from a man aged 35 to 55 with active or convalescent COVID-19. The CDR3 runs from the conserved cysteine through the conserved F or W. D genes are given only for firm matches. Not all rows give a size; the values are once, few, many and, for expanded clones, a class.

clone size,V gene,D gene,J gene,CDR3 protein,CDR3 DNA
.,TRBV18,.,TRBJ1-4,CASSARSYEKLFF,TGTGCCAGCTCAGCGCGATCCTATGAAAAACTGTTTTTT
.,TRBV7-2,.,TRBJ2-7,CASSSTSPPGQYF,TGTGCCAGCAGCTCTACTAGCCCACCCGGGCAGTACTTC
.,TRBV24-1,.,TRBJ2-1,CATSDLSTGWNEQFF,TGTGCCACCAGTGATTTGTCCACGGGGTGGAATGAGCAGTTCTTC
few,TRBV6-2/TRBV6-3,TRBD1,TRBJ1-5,CASSYSPGTGSNQPQHF,TGTGCCAGCAGTTACTCGCCCGGGACAGGGAGCAATCAGCCCCAGCATTTT
.,TRBV3-1/TRBV3-2,.,TRBJ1-1,CASSQGLDFEAFF,TGTGCCAGCAGCCAAGGTTTAGATTTTGAAGCTTTCTTT
.,TRBV5-1,TRBD1,TRBJ1-4,CASSLGTGGGEKLFF,TGCGCCAGCAGCTTGGGGACAGGCGGCGGTGAAAAACTGTTTTTT
once,TRBV19,TRBD1,TRBJ1-1,CASTETGGLIGASEAFF,TGTGCCAGTACCGAGACAGGGGGTTTAATTGGGGCATCTGAAGCTTTCTTT
.,TRBV4-2,TRBD2,TRBJ2-5,CASSQRPTSGGSETQYF,TGTGCCAGCAGCCAAAGGCCGACTAGCGGGGGATCAGAGACCCAGTACTTC
.,TRBV29-1,TRBD1,TRBJ1-1,CSAGGRQGLNTEAFF,TGCAGCGCTGGGGGACGACAGGGTTTGAACACTGAAGCTTTCTTT
.,TRBV15,.,TRBJ1-1,CATSRGRGSSTEAFF,TGTGCCACCAGCAGGGGGAGGGGGAGTTCCACTGAAGCTTTCTTT
.,TRBV19,TRBD1,TRBJ2-7,CASSPGTGGHEQYF,TGTGCCAGTAGTCCCGGGACAGGGGGACACGAGCAGTACTTC
once,TRBV6-1,TRBD1,TRBJ1-2,CASSENRGAYGYTF,TGTGCCAGCAGTGAAAACAGGGGGGCCTATGGCTACACCTTC
.,TRBV19,.,TRBJ1-2,CASSNRNYGYTF,TGTGCCAGTAGTAACAGGAACTATGGCTACACCTTC
.,TRBV29-1,.,TRBJ1-3,CSAGGQSGNTIYF,TGCAGCGCTGGGGGACAATCCGGAAACACCATATATTTT
.,TRBV3-1/TRBV3-2,TRBD2,TRBJ2-1,CASSQGTSGGAHEQFF,TGTGCCAGCAGCCAAGGGACTAGCGGGGGGGCTCATGAGCAGTTCTTC
.,TRBV6-1,TRBD2,TRBJ2-3,CASSERWGGIDTQYF,TGTGCCAGCAGTGAAAGGTGGGGGGGAATAGATACGCAGTATTTT
.,TRBV19,TRBD1,TRBJ2-5,CASSKGTGLETQYF,TGTGCCAGTAGTAAGGGGACAGGGTTAGAGACCCAGTACTTC
.,TRBV15,TRBD2,TRBJ2-7,CATSRDRGGYEQYF,TGTGCCACCAGCAGAGATCGGGGGGGCTACGAGCAGTACTTC
once,TRBV27,.,TRBJ1-5,CASRAGVNQPQHF,TGTGCCAGCAGGGCAGGCGTCAATCAGCCCCAGCATTTT
.,TRBV6-5,TRBD1,TRBJ1-6,CASSYRTGESPLHF,TGTGCCAGCAGTTATCGGACAGGGGAATCACCCCTCCACTTT
.,TRBV2,TRBD1,TRBJ1-1,CASRTIRGRREAFF,TGTGCCAGCAGGACAATCAGGGGGCGCAGGGAAGCTTTCTTT
.,TRBV30,TRBD2,TRBJ2-3,CAWTAGGPRTDTQYF,TGTGCCTGGACGGCGGGGGGGCCCCGCACAGATACGCAGTATTTT
.,TRBV11-3,.,TRBJ1-6,CASSLGVGSPLHF,TGTGCCAGCAGCTTGGGCGTTGGATCACCCCTCCACTTT
.,TRBV5-1,.,TRBJ1-3,CASSTWGGSGNTIYF,TGCGCCAGCAGCACCTGGGGGGGCTCTGGAAACACCATATATTTT
.,TRBV9,.,TRBJ1-6,CASSVDLVTNSPLHF,TGTGCCAGCAGCGTAGATTTAGTCACGAATTCACCCCTCCACTTT
once,TRBV28,.,TRBJ1-2,CASSFSGAGGYTF,TGTGCCAGCAGTTTTAGCGGGGCTGGAGGCTACACCTTC
.,TRBV27,.,TRBJ2-1,CASSLLGGDYNEQFF,TGTGCCAGCAGTTTATTAGGGGGGGACTACAATGAGCAGTTCTTC
.,TRBV9,TRBD2,TRBJ2-1,CASSVRINGGADYFNEQFF,TGTGCCAGCAGCGTAAGGATTAACGGGGGGGCTGATTATTTCAATGAGCAGTTCTTC
.,TRBV5-1,.,TRBJ2-3,CASSLMGSGGTDTQYF,TGCGCCAGCAGCTTAATGGGAAGCGGAGGCACAGATACGCAGTATTTT
.,TRBV6-5,TRBD2,TRBJ2-3,CASTRLAGGTDTQYF,TGTGCCAGCACCAGACTAGCGGGGGGCACAGATACGCAGTATTTT
.,TRBV30,TRBD2,TRBJ2-3,CAYCRLAGSTDTQYF,TGTGCCTATTGTAGGTTAGCGGGGAGCACAGATACGCAGTATTTT
few,TRBV3-1/TRBV3-2,TRBD1,TRBJ1-3,CASSQPGQGATGNTIYF,TGTGCCAGCAGCCAACCGGGACAGGGGGCGACGGGAAACACCATATATTTT
.,TRBV6-2/TRBV6-3,.,TRBJ1-1,CASSGGLLPNTEAFF,TGTGCCAGCAGTGGGGGCCTGCTACCGAACACTGAAGCTTTCTTT
.,TRBV28,.,TRBJ1-4,CASSLLGQRELFF,TGTGCCAGCAGTTTACTCGGACAGCGCGAACTGTTTTTT
.,TRBV5-8,.,TRBJ2-5,CASSAGGWTQYF,TGTGCCAGCAGCGCTGGCGGTTGGACCCAGTACTTC
.,TRBV19,.,TRBJ2-7,CASSMGDFSYEQYF,TGTGCCAGTAGTATGGGGGACTTCTCCTACGAGCAGTACTTC
.,TRBV30,.,TRBJ1-5,CAWSGGVGNQPQHF,TGTGCCTGGAGCGGCGGGGTTGGCAATCAGCCCCAGCATTTT
.,TRBV25-1,TRBD2,TRBJ2-3,CASSESVGRADTQYF,TGTGCCAGCAGTGAATCAGTAGGGAGGGCAGATACGCAGTATTTT
once,TRBV6-5,TRBD1,TRBJ1-2,CASRRDRAYGYTF,TGTGCCAGCAGACGGGACAGGGCCTATGGCTACACCTTC
.,TRBV9,.,TRBJ1-6,CASSAIGSNSPLHF,TGTGCCAGCAGCGCCATTGGGAGTAATTCACCCCTCCACTTT
.,TRBV11-3,TRBD2,TRBJ2-5,CASSSRLAAETQYF,TGTGCCAGCAGCTCGAGACTAGCGGCGGAGACCCAGTACTTC
.,TRBV5-1,.,TRBJ2-3,CASSLVLITDTQYF,TGCGCCAGCAGCTTGGTTCTAATTACAGATACGCAGTATTTT
.,TRBV4-2,TRBD2,TRBJ2-7,CASSQESVSGGYEQYF,TGTGCCAGCAGCCAAGAATCCGTTAGCGGGGGTTACGAGCAGTACTTC
once,TRBV5-5,.,TRBJ1-3,CASSLWGPGNTIYF,TGTGCCAGCAGCTTGTGGGGCCCTGGAAACACCATATATTTT
.,TRBV5-6,TRBD1,TRBJ2-2,CASSPFDRDNGELFF,TGTGCCAGCAGCCCCTTTGACAGGGACAACGGGGAGCTGTTTTTT
.,TRBV27,.,TRBJ1-5,CASSWGGGNQPQHF,TGTGCCAGCAGTTGGGGGGGTGGCAATCAGCCCCAGCATTTT
few,TRBV29-1,TRBD2,TRBJ2-1,CSAATSGAYNEQFF,TGCAGCGCAGCAACTAGCGGGGCCTACAATGAGCAGTTCTTC
.,TRBV9,TRBD2,TRBJ2-3,CASSVGNSGGAGDTQYF,TGTGCCAGCAGCGTAGGGAATAGCGGGGGGGCTGGGGATACGCAGTATTTT
.,TRBV6-4,TRBD1,TRBJ2-7,CASSDSSLWDSYEQYF,TGTGCCAGCAGTGACTCGAGTCTGTGGGACAGCTACGAGCAGTACTTC
.,TRBV2,TRBD1,TRBJ1-1,CATTGLNTEAFF,TGTGCCACGACAGGGCTGAACACTGAAGCTTTCTTT
once,TRBV15,.,TRBJ2-5,CATSRDVMETQYF,TGTGCCACCAGCAGAGATGTTATGGAGACCCAGTACTTC
.,TRBV2,TRBD1,TRBJ1-4,CASRRDRGNEKLFF,TGTGCCAGCAGGCGCGACAGGGGTAATGAAAAACTGTTTTTT
.,TRBV11-2,TRBD1,TRBJ1-6,CASSLTGTGFGSPLHF,TGTGCCAGCAGCTTAACTGGGACAGGGTTCGGTTCACCCCTCCACTTT
.,TRBV5-5,.,TRBJ2-2,CASSLANTGELFF,TGTGCCAGCAGCTTGGCAAACACCGGGGAGCTGTTTTTT
.,TRBV28,TRBD2,TRBJ2-2,CASTPVGRGGRISDGELFF,TGTGCCAGCACCCCGGTGGGGCGGGGGGGCCGGATTTCAGACGGGGAGCTGTTTTTT